A single sample gave rise to the 12 T cell receptor beta chains below, sequenced in a study of blood T cell repertoires in COVID-19 (dated by TCRdb to about 2020). The library was built by means of the immunoSEQ multiplex PCR assay. This is the immuneACCESS table as TCRdb keeps it, with only in-frame sequences that have V and J called. A part of the clones is gone; compared with another copy, unresolved V genes explain less than half, and the rest is unexplained. The sample includes 71,000 or so clones, with roughly 83% observed a single time. The biggest ten clones account for 25% to 30% of the sample. Material: peripheral blood. The receptors originated from a man aged 65 to 85 with acute or convalescent COVID-19.

The rearrangement uses TRBV19 and TRBJ1-4; 10 nucleotides align to TRBD1. Germline-derived CDR1 and CDR2 are LNHDA and SQIVND (reference sequence). The ends lost 6 bases at V and 6 bases at J; junction bases unmatched: 7. This CDR3 spans 15 amino acids. CDR3 protein: CASREWTGGDEKLFF. The CDR3 DNA sequence: TGTGCCAGTAGGGAATGGACAGGGGGAGATGAAAAACTGTTTTTT.

The CDR3: CASSLSLGGVGNQPQHF. In nucleotides, the CDR3 is TGTGCCAGCAGTTTATCCCTAGGGGGGGTTGGCAATCAGCCCCAGCATTTT. The chain carries TRBV28 and TRBJ1-5; TRBD1 is a possible D gene (6 bases). Trimming removed 1 base at V and 2 bases at J, with 15 bases between. From germline, CDR1 is MDHEN and CDR2 SYDVKM. CDR3 length: 17 residues.

This chain joins TRBV5-1 and TRBJ2-7, with TRBD1 identical over 7 bases. The germline CDR1 and CDR2 sequences are SGHRS and YFSETQ. Trimming cost V 3 bases and J 6 bases; bases outside gene matches: 3. The CDR3 is made up of 12 amino acids. The CDR3 sequence is CASSWDSVEQYF. CDR3 DNA sequence: TGCGCCAGCAGCTGGGACAGTGTCGAGCAGTACTTC. Full variable domain (outside the CDR3, taken from reference TRBV5-1 and TRBJ2-7): KAGVTQTPRYLIKTRGQQVTLSCSPISGHRSVSWYQQTPGQGLQFLFEYFSETQRNKGNFPGRFSGRQFSNSRSEMNVSTLELGDSALYLCASSWDSVEQYFGPGTRLTVT.

The chain uses TRBV5-6 and TRBJ2-7, with 7 bases matching TRBD1. The CDR3 has 15 residues. The junction had 11 bases not matched to a gene; V was cut back by 4 bases and J by 4 bases. Looked up from germline, CDR1 is SGHDT and CDR2 is YYEEEE. CDR3 region: CASSIDRVLGYEQYF. Written as DNA, the CDR3 is TGTGCCAGCAGCATCGACAGGGTTCTCGGGTACGAGCAGTACTTC.

The genes are TRBV30 and TRBJ2-2, with 10 positions matching TRBD2. The junction had 7 bases not matched to a gene; V was cut back by 5 bases and J by 7 bases. CDR3 length: 14 amino acids. Germline assignment: CDR1 GTSNPN and CDR2 SVGIG (reference sequence). In DNA, the CDR3 is TGTGCCTGGGAAGCGGGAGGGGGCTTCGGGGAGCTGTTTTTT. Translated: CAWEAGGGFGELFF.

The DNA of the CDR3 is TGTGCCTGGAGTCCAGTGAGGGATAATAAGGGAAACACCATATATTTT. Its protein product is CAWSPVRDNKGNTIYF. The chain employs TRBV30 and TRBJ1-3; no reliable D call. Germline CDR1 is GTSNPN and CDR2 is SVGIG (reference sequence). This CDR3 spans 16 amino acids. Trimming removed 2 bases from V and 4 bases from J, with 18 bases in between.

The V and J genes are TRBV5-4 and TRBJ1-1, with D hard to call. The CDR3 consists of 15 residues. V gave up 2 bases and J gave up 0 bases, with 11 bases separating them. The germline CDR1 and CDR2 sequences are SGHNT and YYREEE (reference sequence). CDR3 in DNA: TGTGCCAGCAGCTTTTCCGGTGGTGTGAACACTGAAGCTTTCTTT. It is translated as CASSFSGGVNTEAFF.

The chain uses TRBV27 and TRBJ2-3; D perhaps matches TRBD2 (5 bases). The CDR3 has 13 residues. V lost 5 bases, J lost 6 bases, and 12 bases lay in between. Germline V gene data show CDR1 as MNHEY and CDR2 as SMNVEV (reference sequence). The CDR3 DNA is TGTGCCAGCAGTCCCCGGTGGGAGGATACGCAGTATTTT. It is translated as CASSPRWEDTQYF.

The table lists this clone with a few counts. The CDR3 sequence is CASRTTGVEQYF. For the CDR3, the DNA is TGTGCCAGCAGGACAACAGGGGTCGAGCAGTACTTC. The chain is built from TRBV6-6 and TRBJ2-7, with 7 bases that match TRBD1. Germline assignment: CDR1 MNHNY and CDR2 SVGAGI (reference sequence). The J segment lost 6 bases and the V segment lost 6 bases, leaving 5 bases of the junction unmatched. The CDR3 loop spans 12 amino acids.

V gene TRBV19 combines with J gene TRBJ2-2; 7 bases fit TRBD2. The CDR3 has 14 amino acids. Unmatched junction bases numbered 9, after V lost 10 bases and J lost 4 bases. Germline V gene sequence: CDR1 LNHDA, CDR2 SQIVND (reference sequence). The CDR3 nucleotides are TGTGCCATGTCCCGACTAGCTGGCACCGGGGAGCTGTTTTTT. This gives the protein CAMSRLAGTGELFF.

This rearrangement joins TRBV4-2 to TRBJ1-2; TRBD1 is a possible D gene (5 bases). Trimming took 0 bases from V and 4 from J, leaving 18 bases between them. This CDR3 spans 17 amino acids. Per the germline V gene, CDR1 is LGHNA and CDR2 is YNFKEQ. The CDR3 coding sequence is TGTGCCAGCAGCCAAGAGAGTGGGACTCCTTGGCCCTATGGCTACACCTTC. Protein: CASSQESGTPWPYGYTF.

This clone came up a few times. This chain uses TRBV7-9 with TRBJ2-7, with 10 bases aligning to TRBD2. Germline CDR1 is SEHNR and CDR2 is FQNEAQ (reference sequence). The CDR3 extends over 17 amino acids. V lost 6 bases to trimming and J lost 0 bases; unmatched junction nucleotides: 11. The CDR3 DNA follows: TGTGCCAGCAGACTGGCCCCCGGGACTAGCGACTCCTACGAGCAGTACTTC. Its translation: CASRLAPGTSDSYEQYF.